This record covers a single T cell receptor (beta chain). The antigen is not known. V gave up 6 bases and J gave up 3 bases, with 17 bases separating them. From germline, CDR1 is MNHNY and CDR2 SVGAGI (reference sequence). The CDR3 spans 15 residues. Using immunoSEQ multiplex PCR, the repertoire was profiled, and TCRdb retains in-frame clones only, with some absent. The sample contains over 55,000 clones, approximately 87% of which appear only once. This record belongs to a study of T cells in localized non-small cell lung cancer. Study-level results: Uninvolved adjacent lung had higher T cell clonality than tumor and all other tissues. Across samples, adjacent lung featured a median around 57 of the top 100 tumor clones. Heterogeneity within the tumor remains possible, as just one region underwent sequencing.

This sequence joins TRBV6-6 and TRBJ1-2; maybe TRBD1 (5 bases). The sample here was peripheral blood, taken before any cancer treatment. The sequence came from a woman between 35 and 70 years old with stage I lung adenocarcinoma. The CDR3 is CASRTGQRDYYGYTF. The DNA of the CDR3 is TGTGCCAGCAGAACGGGTCAGAGGGACTACTATGGCTACACCTTC.